Following are 25 T cell receptor beta chains from one sample sequenced in a study of identical twins (dated by TCRdb to about 2016). The library came from 5' RACE. The listed sequencing device is Illumina HiSeq 2000. TCRdb reprocessing: public reads trimmed at Q25 with fastp, clones called with MiXCR, in-frame beta chains kept. Entries that share a CDR3 protein sequence are merged under the most common genes and DNA. A total of 450,000 or so distinct CDR3 sequences appear in this sample, 14% of them only once. The ten largest account for 0.5% to 0.65% of the sample. These data were likewise used in another study, on yellow fever vaccine responses in identical twins.

Sequencing used CD4+ T cells sorted from blood. The receptors were sampled from a woman aged 18-30 years in good health.

This clonotype showed up many times. The chain combines TRBV5-6 with TRBJ2-2; D is unresolved. The V gene lost 4 bases and the J gene lost 2 bases, with 6 bases spanning the gap. Germline V gene sequence: CDR1 SGHDT, CDR2 YYEEEE. The CDR3 covers 13 residues. CDR3 sequence: CASSPYNTGELFF. The CDR3 nucleotides read TGTGCCAGCAGCCCCTATAACACCGGGGAGCTGTTTTTT.

The chain carries TRBV5-1 and TRBJ2-7; 9 nucleotides match TRBD2. From germline, CDR1 is SGHRS and CDR2 YFSETQ. J lost 6 bases, V lost 0 bases, and 7 bases had no gene match. The length of the CDR3 is 15 residues. Written as DNA, the CDR3 is TGCGCCAGCAGCTTGGGGACTAGCGTCGGCGGCGAGCAGTACTTC. Amino acid sequence: CASSLGTSVGGEQYF.

The J gene is TRBJ2-7, the V gene TRBV12-3 or TRBV12-4; D remains unclear. The V gene lost 1 base and the J gene lost 5 bases, with 9 bases spanning the gap. The CDR3 loop spans 13 amino acids. The CDR3 DNA sequence: TGTGCCAGCAGTTTAGGGGGTAGAAACGAGCAGTACTTC. This translates into CASSLGGRNEQYF.

This clonotype was observed a few times. J is TRBJ2-5 and V is TRBV5-1, with 13 nucleotides matching TRBD2. Germline loops: CDR1 SGHRS, CDR2 YFSETQ. V gave up 5 bases and J gave up 5 bases; unmatched junction bases: 6. The length of the CDR3 is 15 residues. The CDR3 DNA follows: TGCGCCAGCAGTTATGGACTAGCGGGGGTGGAGACCCAGTACTTC. It codes for CASSYGLAGVETQYF.

This clonotype was found many times. This chain links TRBV12-3 or TRBV12-4 with TRBJ1-1, with no clear D. V shed 2 bases and J shed 4 bases, with 11 bases lying between them. There are 14 residues in the CDR3. Written as DNA, the CDR3 is TGTGCCAGCAGTTTAACAGTTGTTTCCACTGAAGCTTTCTTT. It specifies CASSLTVVSTEAFF.

The chain is built from TRBV3-1 and TRBJ1-2; TRBD1 agrees at 9 bases. This CDR3 is 13 amino acids long. The V and J ends lost 3 bases and 6 bases, in that order; junction bases with no gene match: 2. Germline V gene sequence: CDR1 LGHDT, CDR2 YNNKEL (reference sequence). The DNA of the CDR3 is TGTGCCAGCAGCCACACAGGGGGCGATGGCTACACCTTC. This codes for CASSHTGGDGYTF.

The V gene is TRBV20-1, the J gene TRBJ2-7; TRBD1 matches 7 bases. J was trimmed by 4 bases and V by 1 base; bases with no gene match: 7. Per the germline V gene, CDR1 is DFQATT and CDR2 is SNEGSKA (reference sequence). CDR3 length: 14 amino acids. The CDR3 bases are TGCAGTGCTAGAGCCGGGACAGCCTCATACGAGCAGTACTTC. It encodes CSARAGTASYEQYF.

This rearrangement joins TRBV20-1 to TRBJ2-7; TRBD1 matches 8 bases. Germline CDR1 DFQATT, CDR2 SNEGSKA (reference sequence). There are 14 residues in the CDR3. V trimming: 7 bases; J trimming: 2 bases; junction bases outside the gene matches: 10. Here the CDR3 reads CSVRGTGLAYEQYF. For the CDR3, the DNA is TGCAGTGTACGGGGGACAGGACTTGCCTACGAGCAGTACTTC.

The V gene is TRBV5-1, the J gene TRBJ2-6; weak D call: TRBD2 (5 bases). Germline V gives CDR1 SGHRS, CDR2 YFSETQ. The CDR3 covers 13 residues. The CDR3 here is CACRTSGANVLTF. The CDR3 region has the DNA TGCGCTTGCCGGACTTCCGGGGCCAACGTCCTGACTTTC.

A few counts support this clonotype. The rearrangement joins TRBV6-5 to TRBJ1-1; the D is unclear. V shed 0 bases and J shed 4 bases, with 9 bases lying between them. The length of the CDR3 is 14 residues. The germline V gene has CDR1 MNHEY and CDR2 SVGAGI. CDR3 region: CASSYSRVSTEAFF. The CDR3 DNA follows: TGTGCCAGCAGTTACTCTCGGGTCTCCACTGAAGCTTTCTTT.

This clonotype was seen more than once but under ten times. The rearrangement links TRBV29-1 to TRBJ2-7; the match to TRBD1 covers 8 bases. The CDR3 is 14 amino acids. Germline V gives CDR1 SQVTM, CDR2 ANQGSEA. V shed 3 bases, J shed 5 bases, and the junction held 9 bases outside the gene matches. The CDR3 bases are TGCAGCGTTGAGGATGGCAGGGGGCTCGACGAGCAGTACTTC. This translates into CSVEDGRGLDEQYF.

J is TRBJ2-3 and V is TRBV18; 15 bases align to TRBD2. With 3 bases clipped from V and 2 bases from J, the junction kept 9 bases outside the gene matches. CDR1 is KGHSH and CDR2 is LQKENI in the germline V gene. The CDR3 totals 19 residues. In nucleotides, the CDR3 is TGTGCCAGCTCACCGCGGACTAGCGGGGGGGCCTACACCACAGATACGCAGTATTTT. This codes for CASSPRTSGGAYTTDTQYF. Supplemented by reference TRBV18 and TRBJ2-3, the full variable domain reads NAGVMQNPRHLVRRRGQEARLRCSPMKGHSHVYWYRQLPEEGLKFMVYLQKENIIDESGMPKERFSAEFPKEGPSILRIQQVVRGDSAAYFCASSPRTSGGAYTTDTQYFGPGTRLTVL.

The chain combines TRBV27 with TRBJ2-5; TRBD2 agrees at 8 bases. Per the germline V gene, CDR1 is MNHEY and CDR2 is SMNVEV (reference sequence). V shed 5 bases, J shed 4 bases, and the junction held 9 bases outside the gene matches. This CDR3 contains 15 residues. The CDR3 DNA reads TGTGCCAGCAGTCCGGGGACTAGGGTAGGAGAGACCCAGTACTTC. Protein: CASSPGTRVGETQYF.

This clonotype was counted between two and nine times. This chain uses TRBV7-9 with TRBJ2-6; 7 bases fit TRBD2. This CDR3 comprises 16 residues. V lost 7 bases, J lost 2 bases, and 8 bases stayed unmatched. Per germline, CDR1 SEHNR and CDR2 FQNEAQ (reference sequence). The CDR3: CASTPLGGAGANVLTF. As DNA, the CDR3 is TGTGCCAGCACCCCGCTTGGGGGGGCTGGGGCCAACGTCCTGACTTTC.

The chain has TRBV7-9 and TRBJ2-7; a weak D match, TRBD1 (7 bases). Germline CDR1 SEHNR, CDR2 FQNEAQ (reference sequence). Deletions cut 9 bases from V and 4 bases from J, with 19 bases between. The CDR3 spans 14 residues. Here the CDR3 DNA reads TGTGCCAGTACCCCTGTCAGGGGGGTATACGAGCAGTACTTC. Translation gives CASTPVRGVYEQYF.

This clonotype appeared many times. Here the CDR3 DNA reads TGCAGTGCTAGAGACCTGCTGGAAGCTTTCTTT. Residues: CSARDLLEAFF. V is TRBV20-1 and J is TRBJ1-1, with no clear D. Germline V gives CDR1 DFQATT, CDR2 SNEGSKA (reference sequence). V was pared by 0 bases and J by 8 bases, with 7 bases between. The CDR3 loop spans 11 amino acids.

This clonotype appeared a few times. J is TRBJ2-7 and V is TRBV20-1, with D possibly being TRBD1 or TRBD2 (5 bases each). V shed 0 bases and J shed 0 bases, with 12 bases lying between them. The CDR3 runs 15 residues. Germline CDR1 and CDR2: DFQATT and SNEGSKA (reference sequence). CDR3 in amino acids: CSAREGVDYSYEQYF. The CDR3 DNA reads TGCAGTGCTAGAGAAGGGGTCGACTACTCCTACGAGCAGTACTTC.

This clonotype was picked up a small number of times. With a much larger clone just one base away, this may be a read error. The chain joins TRBV5-4 to TRBJ2-2, with 7 bases that match TRBD2. Germline CDR1 reads SGHNT; CDR2 reads YYREEE (reference sequence). J gave up 6 bases and V 4 bases, and 3 bases lay outside the gene matches. The length of the CDR3 is 13 residues. The CDR3 reads CASSIRGAGELFF. In DNA, the CDR3 is TGTGCCAGCAGCATCCGGGGGGCCGGGGAGCTGTTTTTT.

V and J are TRBV29-1 and TRBJ1-1; D is unresolved. V shed 7 bases and J shed 8 bases, with 14 bases lying between them. CDR3 length equals 11 residues. CDR1 and CDR2 from the germline V gene are SQVTM and ANQGSEA. The CDR3 nucleotides read TGCAGCGCCAAGACGGGAGAAGAAGCTTTCTTT. Protein sequence: CSAKTGEEAFF. Looking up the rest from reference TRBV29-1 and TRBJ1-1 gives the full variable domain: SAVISQKPSRDICQRGTSLTIQCQVDSQVTMMFWYRQQPGQSLTLIATANQGSEATYESGFVIDKFPISRPNLTFSTLTVSNMSPEDSSIYLCSAKTGEEAFFGQGTRLTVV.

As DNA, the CDR3 is TGTGCCAGCAGTTCCGGGACCATTCCCGGGGAGCTGTTTTTT. This codes for CASSSGTIPGELFF. The V call is TRBV27, the J call TRBJ2-2, with D perhaps matching TRBD1 or TRBD2 (5 bases each). In germline, CDR1 is MNHEY, CDR2 SMNVEV (reference sequence). The CDR3 contains 14 residues. The V end lost 4 bases, the J end lost 6 bases, and 12 bases lay between the germline ends.

The V and J genes are TRBV2 and TRBJ2-3, with 7 bases identical to TRBD1. V lost 6 bases to trimming and J lost 1 base; unmatched junction nucleotides: 10. The CDR3 has 16 amino acids. Germline V lookup: CDR1 SNHLY, CDR2 FYNNEI. The CDR3 region has the DNA TGTGCCAGCAGGAGCCTTGGACAGGAGCGCACAGATACGCAGTATTTT. Its translation is CASRSLGQERTDTQYF. Supplemented by reference TRBV2 and TRBJ2-3, the full variable domain reads EPEVTQTPSHQVTQMGQEVILRCVPISNHLYFYWYRQILGQKVEFLVSFYNNEISEKSEIFDDQFSVERPDGSNFTLKIRSTKLEDSAMYFCASRSLGQERTDTQYFGPGTRLTVL.

The gene calls are TRBV5-1 and TRBJ2-1; 10 bases match TRBD2. The trim removed 4 bases at V and 9 bases at J, leaving 10 bases unmatched. Germline values: CDR1 SGHRS, CDR2 YFSETQ. This CDR3 spans 15 amino acids. The CDR3 sequence is CASSPNPSGGGEQFF. CDR3 nucleotides: TGCGCCAGCAGCCCTAACCCTAGCGGGGGCGGTGAGCAGTTCTTC. The full variable domain, in which reference TRBV5-1 and TRBJ2-1 provide the parts outside the CDR3, is KAGVTQTPRYLIKTRGQQVTLSCSPISGHRSVSWYQQTPGQGLQFLFEYFSETQRNKGNFPGRFSGRQFSNSRSEMNVSTLELGDSALYLCASSPNPSGGGEQFFGPGTRLTVL.

A few counts support this clonotype. The V and J genes are TRBV11-3 and TRBJ2-1, with D maybe TRBD2 (5 bases). The CDR3 has 16 amino acids. The germline gives CDR1 SGHNT, CDR2 YENEEA. The germline V and J ends were trimmed by 5 bases and 5 bases, with 19 bases remaining between them. CDR3 sequence (DNA): TGTGCCAGCAGCCAAAACGGCGACTATTTGAACAATGAGCAGTTCTTC. As protein: CASSQNGDYLNNEQFF. The whole variable domain, remainder taken from reference TRBV11-3 and TRBJ2-1, is EAGVVQSPRYKIIEKKQPVAFWCNPISGHNTLYWYLQNLGQGPELLIRYENEEAVDDSQLPKDRFSAERLKGVDSTLKIQPAELGDSAVYLCASSQNGDYLNNEQFFGPGTRLTVL.

This clonotype was counted between two and nine times. V is TRBV28 and J is TRBJ2-7, with 7 bases aligning to TRBD2. V shed 7 bases, J shed 6 bases, and the junction held 12 bases outside the gene matches. The CDR3 is made up of 14 amino acids. Germline V gene lookup returns CDR1 MDHEN and CDR2 SYDVKM. CDR3 amino acids: CASTLGGRSLEQYF. In DNA, the CDR3 is TGTGCCAGCACCCTGGGGGGGAGGTCTCTCGAGCAGTACTTC.

The chain combines TRBV20-1 with TRBJ2-1; a possible D gene is TRBD2 (5 bases). This CDR3 comprises 16 residues. The ends were cut back, 6 bases at V and 0 bases at J, with 18 bases in the middle. Germline-derived CDR1 and CDR2 are DFQATT and SNEGSKA (reference sequence). The CDR3 loop reads CSANRAGFGSYNEQFF. DNA of the CDR3: TGCAGTGCCAACCGGGCGGGTTTCGGCTCCTACAATGAGCAGTTCTTC.